A selection of T cell receptor beta chains follows, all from one sample in a study of blood T cell repertoires in COVID-19. Libraries were prepared by immunoSEQ multiplex PCR; TCRdb keeps only in-frame clonotypes and omits some of them. The data show around 130,000 clones, with 84% seen just once and under 4% held by the top ten. Specimen: PBMCs or T cells enriched from blood (not recorded which). The receptors were sampled from a woman under 40 who had recovered from COVID-19. CDR3s leave out the opening cysteine and the closing phenylalanine or tryptophan.

>TRBJ2-7|TRBV2
ASATPHYEQY
>TRBJ2-3|TRBV24-1
ATSDLGGFLVDTQY
>TRBJ1-1|TRBV6-5
ASSYVQGATEAF
>TRBJ2-5|TRBV24-1
ATSDPTEYQETQY
>TRBJ2-1|TRBV6-4
ASRPGTGVGNEQF
>TRBJ2-7|TRBV27
ASRAGGSYEQY
>TRBJ1-2|TRBV7-9
ASSRGDRVVYGYT
>TRBJ2-1|TRBV28
ASSLGASSSYNEQF
>TRBJ2-6|TRBV7-2
ASSLAGPGSSGANVLT
>TRBJ1-5|TRBV2
ASSEGGDLQPQH
>TRBJ2-7|TRBV5-8
ASSHSGSPAYEQY
>TRBJ1-2|TRBV28
ASSLPPRGQRGYT
>TRBJ1-1|TRBV11-2
ASSLDRSKTEAF
>TRBJ1-2|TRBV7-9
ASSPSGQQFLYGYT
>TRBJ2-6|TRBV28
ASSLGGTGANVLT
>TRBJ1-2|TRBV4-1
ASSQDRGHGYT
>TRBJ1-2|TRBV27
ASSLAQGVGGYT
>TRBJ2-7|TRBV5-4
ASSFYGPRYEQY
>TRBJ2-1|TRBV3-1/TRBV3-2
ASSDPSEKHNEQF
>TRBJ1-2|TRBV9
ASSGHVSYGYT
>TRBJ2-5|TRBV19
ASKVADQETQY
>TRBJ2-1|TRBV7-7
ASSPDRNEQF
>TRBJ2-1|TRBV5-1
ASTLLAGFLGEQF
>TRBJ2-7|TRBV5-6
ASSYMPPYEQY
>TRBJ2-7|TRBV24-1
ATSEIGLAGLEY
>TRBJ2-2|TRBV5-4
ASSLKGARSGELF
>TRBJ2-7|TRBV27
ASSLSRAGYEQY
>TRBJ2-3|TRBV5-1
ASSLGDTFTDTQY